The clone carrying this TCR beta chain came up once. CDR3 length equals 15 residues. With 0 bases clipped from V and 6 bases from J, the junction kept 5 bases outside the gene matches. Germline assignment: CDR1 LGHNA and CDR2 YSLEER. The PCR used 60 Vbeta and 13 Jbeta primers. Assay used: immunoSEQ multiplex PCR; TCRdb lists only in-frame clones, some missing. The data show approximately 79,000 clones, 74% seen once. The sample comes from a study of cytomegalovirus exposure and HLA in healthy donors. The source material was PBMCs. The chain is built from TRBV4-3 and TRBJ2-1, with TRBD2 identical over 7 bases. The sequence was collected from a man aged 35-49 years in good health and CMV-seropositive. CDR3 nucleotide sequence: TGCGCCAGCAGCCAAGAGGGGGGGGGACTCAATGAGCAGTTCTTC. Residues: CASSQEGGGLNEQFF.